A selection of T cell receptor beta chains follows, all from one sample in a study of blood T cell repertoires in COVID-19. Assay: immunoSEQ multiplex PCR; the TCRdb copy retains only in-frame clones and omits some. The sample includes 150,000 to 200,000 clones, about 83% of them seen just once. Specimen: peripheral blood. The receptor set was obtained from a woman older than 75 with acute or convalescent COVID-19. Each CDR3 is given without its conserved first and last residue. Only part of the rows carry a size: once, few, many, or a class if the clone is expanded.

abundance,len,j_gene,v_gene,CDR3aa
-,11,TRBJ1-2,TRBV11-2,ASSSKQGYGYT
-,13,TRBJ1-5,TRBV7-3,ASVVSGVNNQPQH
-,12,TRBJ1-2,TRBV11-2,ASSLGRDNYGYT
-,13,TRBJ2-3,TRBV4-3,ASSRGLAETDTQY
-,13,TRBJ2-5,TRBV2,ASSKGGLYQETQY
-,10,TRBJ2-7,TRBV10-3,ATGPRSYEQY
-,9,TRBJ1-2,TRBV29-1,SVQTGDGYT
-,15,TRBJ2-3,TRBV7-2,ASSLVSSGGRTDTQY
-,13,TRBJ2-3,TRBV5-1,ASSFLLANTDTQY
-,14,TRBJ1-5,TRBV28,ASSLIGTARITLQH
-,12,TRBJ1-1,TRBV21-1,ASSAGQPNTEAF
-,13,TRBJ2-1,TRBV19,ASSFQAPIRDEQF
-,14,TRBJ1-6,TRBV6-5,ASSYGQGAGDSPLH
-,12,TRBJ1-4,TRBV28,ASSLLQGNEKLF
-,12,TRBJ1-2,TRBV5-8,ASSLEHRVYGYT
-,14,TRBJ2-1,TRBV5-6,ASSLVAGGFYNEQF
-,13,TRBJ2-5,TRBV7-2,ASSSTSAKAETQY
-,13,TRBJ2-3,TRBV6-5,ASSYGGGAPDTQY
-,12,TRBJ2-7,TRBV3-1/TRBV3-2,ASSRTRSMGEQY
-,11,TRBJ1-1,TRBV12-3/TRBV12-4,ASSLVRGRVAF
-,13,TRBJ1-2,TRBV5-4,ASSPPGTDIYGYT
-,14,TRBJ2-3,TRBV9,ASSGGTSGSTDTQY
-,12,TRBJ1-5,TRBV24-1,ATSDRGTDQPQH
-,11,TRBJ1-2,TRBV20-1,SASSGGARGYT
-,13,TRBJ1-5,TRBV9,ASSPGTGGDQPQH
-,14,TRBJ1-6,TRBV5-1,ASSWAPGQSNSPLH
-,12,TRBJ1-4,TRBV29-1,SVSQDRSQGKLF
-,10,TRBJ2-7,TRBV10-3,AISGTSDEQY
-,12,TRBJ2-3,TRBV7-2,ASLRLAGTDTQY
-,15,TRBJ1-2,TRBV5-1,ASSIEPYRQGTHGYT
once,11,TRBJ1-2,TRBV29-1,SVEGDTGGGYT
-,11,TRBJ2-5,TRBV2,ASRGDRAQTQY
-,10,TRBJ1-2,TRBV28,ASSFWGEGYT
-,11,TRBJ1-1,TRBV29-1,SVTGGRNTEAF
-,13,TRBJ1-3,TRBV6-5,ASSQTGSPENTIY
-,14,TRBJ1-2,TRBV11-1,ASSSIAREGDYGYT
-,10,TRBJ2-1,TRBV6-2/TRBV6-3,ASSFSGFPQF
-,12,TRBJ1-2,TRBV13,ASSFGTVYYGYT
few,11,TRBJ2-3,TRBV5-1,ASSRGVTDTQY
-,13,TRBJ1-4,TRBV5-1,ASSASGTGVEKLF
-,12,TRBJ1-1,TRBV2,ASRRDILNTEAF
-,12,TRBJ2-1,TRBV7-2,ASSSGTKIDEQF
-,13,TRBJ1-6,TRBV5-1,ASSLVSGTNSPLH
-,12,TRBJ2-1,TRBV6-2/TRBV6-3,ASSIAGEYNEQF
-,16,TRBJ1-5,TRBV5-1,ASSTRPSGGDSNQPQH
-,9,TRBJ2-4,TRBV20-1,SAPFGPGHH
-,13,TRBJ2-7,TRBV7-8,ASSRGQVRSYEQY
-,14,TRBJ2-3,TRBV9,ASSVAGGSIQDTQY
-,12,TRBJ2-1,TRBV25-1,ASRSGTGYNGQF